This record looks at one TCR beta chain sequence and its context. What it binds is not known. PCR was performed using 60 Vbeta and 13 Jbeta primers. In the study's own analysis: Later, an analysis found 80 million or so unique TCR beta chains, and 8.5 million to 12 million of these were shared. Assay: immunoSEQ multiplex PCR; the TCRdb copy retains only in-frame clones and omits some. V and J calls and clone size are as listed in that table; D and trimming were resolved from the DNA. This sample contains 150,000 to 200,000 clones. This sample was included in a study of cytomegalovirus exposure and HLA in healthy donors. Deletions cut 0 bases from V and 2 bases from J, with 11 bases between. CDR3 length equals 15 residues. Per germline, CDR1 SGHNT and CDR2 YYREEE (reference sequence). Study-level points and caveats: Analysis performed later found about 17,000 TCR beta sequences associated with HLA alleles at 0.05 false discovery rate. Serostatus for CMV was the only available immune exposure information.

The clonotype originates from a woman aged 18-29 years in good health and CMV-seropositive. Specimen: PBMCs. The chain carries TRBV5-4 and TRBJ1-1, with D perhaps TRBD1 (6 bases). CDR3 DNA: TGTGCCAGCAGCTTGGACGGGACACCCAACACTGAAGCTTTCTTT. This translates into CASSLDGTPNTEAFF.